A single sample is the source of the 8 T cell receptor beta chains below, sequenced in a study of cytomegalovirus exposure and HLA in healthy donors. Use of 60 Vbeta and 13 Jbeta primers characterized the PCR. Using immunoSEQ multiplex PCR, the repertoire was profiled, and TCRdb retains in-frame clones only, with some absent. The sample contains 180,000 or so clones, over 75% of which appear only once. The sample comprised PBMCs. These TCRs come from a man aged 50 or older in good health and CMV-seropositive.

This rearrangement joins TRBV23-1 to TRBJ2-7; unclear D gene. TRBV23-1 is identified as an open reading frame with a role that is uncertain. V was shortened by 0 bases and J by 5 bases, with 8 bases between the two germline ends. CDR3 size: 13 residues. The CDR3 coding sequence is TGCGCCAGCAGTCAATCACAGTCTGACGAGCAGTACGTC. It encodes CASSQSQSDEQYV.

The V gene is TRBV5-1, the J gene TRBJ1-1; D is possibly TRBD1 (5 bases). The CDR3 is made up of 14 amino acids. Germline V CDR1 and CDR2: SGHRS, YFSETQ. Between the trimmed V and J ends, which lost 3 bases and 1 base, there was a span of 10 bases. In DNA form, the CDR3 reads TGCGCCAGCAGCTGGGGGGTGGAGAACACTGAAGCTTTCTTT. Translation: CASSWGVENTEAFF.

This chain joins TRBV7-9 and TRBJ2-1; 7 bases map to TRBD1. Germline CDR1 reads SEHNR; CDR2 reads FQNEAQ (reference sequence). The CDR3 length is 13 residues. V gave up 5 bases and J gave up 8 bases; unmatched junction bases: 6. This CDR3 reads CASSGRGGHEQFF. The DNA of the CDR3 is TGTGCCAGCAGCGGTCGAGGGGGCCATGAGCAGTTCTTC.

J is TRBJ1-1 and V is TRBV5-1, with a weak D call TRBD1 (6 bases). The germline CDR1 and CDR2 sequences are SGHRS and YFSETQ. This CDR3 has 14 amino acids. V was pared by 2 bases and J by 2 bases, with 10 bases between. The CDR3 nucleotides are TGCGCCAGCAGCTTCCGGACAGCCAACACTGAAGCTTTCTTT. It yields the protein CASSFRTANTEAFF.

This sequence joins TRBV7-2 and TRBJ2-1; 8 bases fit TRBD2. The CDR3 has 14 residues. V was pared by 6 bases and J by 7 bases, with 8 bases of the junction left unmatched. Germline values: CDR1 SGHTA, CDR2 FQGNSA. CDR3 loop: CASRQRGSGNEQFF. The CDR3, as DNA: TGTGCCAGCAGACAGCGGGGGAGTGGGAATGAGCAGTTCTTC. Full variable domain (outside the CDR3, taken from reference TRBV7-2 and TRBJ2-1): GAGVSQSPSNKVTEKGKDVELRCDPISGHTALYWYRQSLGQGLEFLIYFQGNSAPDKSGLPSDRFSAERTGGSVSTLTIQRTQQEDSAVYLCASRQRGSGNEQFFGPGTRLTVL.

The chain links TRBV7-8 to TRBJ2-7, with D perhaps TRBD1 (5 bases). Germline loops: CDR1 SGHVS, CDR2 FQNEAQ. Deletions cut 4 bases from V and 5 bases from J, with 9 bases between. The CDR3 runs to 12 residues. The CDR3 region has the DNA TGTGCCAGCAGCTCCGACAGCCACGAGCAGTACGTC. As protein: CASSSDSHEQYV.

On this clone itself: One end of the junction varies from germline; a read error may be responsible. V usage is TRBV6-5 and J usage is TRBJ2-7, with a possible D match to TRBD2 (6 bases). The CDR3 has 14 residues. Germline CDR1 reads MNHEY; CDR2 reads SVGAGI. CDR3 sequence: CAGSTTRGNYEQYF. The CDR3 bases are TGTGCCGGCAGTACCACACGGGGGAACTACGAGCAGTACTTC.

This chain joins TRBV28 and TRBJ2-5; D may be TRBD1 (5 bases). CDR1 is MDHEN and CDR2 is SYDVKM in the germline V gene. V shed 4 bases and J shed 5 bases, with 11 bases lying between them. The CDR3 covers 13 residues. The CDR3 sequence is CASSSRGFETQYF. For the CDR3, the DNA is TGTGCCAGCAGTTCTAGGGGTTTCGAGACCCAGTACTTC.